Given below is one T cell receptor beta chain in context. This entry is derived from a study of control samples from healthy donors and cancer patients. This CDR3 has 15 residues. V lost 1 base and J 2 bases, leaving 11 bases between the germline ends. In germline, CDR1 is KGHSH, CDR2 LQKENI. Here immunoSEQ multiplex PCR was the method, and the copy in TCRdb shows in-frame clones only, minus some. The sample yields tens of thousands of clones, 85% to 90% seen once. The genes are TRBV18 and TRBJ1-1; maybe TRBD1 (5 bases). The clonotype originates from a woman aged 40 to 50 with lung cancer. Sequenced: PBMCs. The CDR3 here is CASSPRTGKNTEAFF. The CDR3 nucleotides are TGTGCCAGCTCACCACGCACAGGCAAAAACACTGAAGCTTTCTTT.